A selection of T cell receptor beta chains follows, all from one sample in a study of T cells in Graves' hyperthyroidism and ophthalmopathy. TCRdb re-called the multiplex PCR reads with MiXCR, one entry per CDR3 protein. The sample lists hundreds of thousands of distinct CDR3 sequences, 25% to 30% occurring once. The sequenced sample was blood. The receptors derive from a man aged 35-49 years with Graves' hyperthyroidism that later progressed to Graves' ophthalmopathy. Each CDR3 is given with its conserved first and last residue. The D gene is left open where the match is weak. Not all rows give a size; the values are once, few, many and, for expanded clones, a class.

TRBJ2-7 TRBV20-1 many - TGCAGTGCTAGAGATCATAAACAAAGCTCCTACGAGCAGTACTTC CSARDHKQSSYEQYF
TRBJ2-7 TRBV6-5 many TRBD1 TGTGCCAGCAGTTACTCGGACAGGGCCTACGAGCAGTACTTC CASSYSDRAYEQYF
TRBJ1-3 TRBV6-1 many - TGTGCCAGCAGTGAACAGGAGAGCTCTGGAAACACCATATATTTT CASSEQESSGNTIYF
TRBJ2-3 TRBV11-2 - - TGTGCCAGCAGCCTCTCGACAGGACGGGCCGATACGCAGTATTTT CASSLSTGRADTQYF
TRBJ2-2 TRBV18 - TRBD2 TGTGCCAGCTCACAGCTAGCGGGAGAGGCCGGGGAGCTGTTTTTT CASSQLAGEAGELFF
TRBJ1-1 TRBV20-1 few - TGCAGTGCTCGTAGGGACACTGAAGCTTTCTTT CSARRDTEAFF
TRBJ2-4 TRBV20-1 many - TGCAGTGCTAGTAGCGGTCGGGAGGCCAAAAACATTCAGTACTTC CSASSGREAKNIQYF
TRBJ1-2 TRBV12-3/TRBV12-4 many TRBD1 TGTGCCAGCAGTTCCCGACAGGGAAGTTACGGCTACACCTTC CASSSRQGSYGYTF
TRBJ2-5 TRBV11-3 many TRBD2 TGTGCCAGCAGCTTCACAGCCCCGGGACTAGCGGGAGGGCCGAGAGGAGAGACCCAGTACTTC CASSFTAPGLAGGPRGETQYF
TRBJ2-5 TRBV11-2 - TRBD2 TGCGCCAGCAGCTGGGGACTAGATAAAGAGACCCAGTACTTC CASSWGLDKETQYF
TRBJ1-1 TRBV20-1 many TRBD1 TGCAGTGCTAGACGTGACAGGGGGAACTTGAACACTGAAGCTTTCTTT CSARRDRGNLNTEAFF
TRBJ1-1 TRBV29-1 many - TGCAGCGTTACGGGCGACACTGAAGCTTTCTTT CSVTGDTEAFF
TRBJ2-7 TRBV6-1 - TRBD1 TGTGCCAGCAGGCGTGACAGGGTGAACTACGAGCAGTACTTC CASRRDRVNYEQYF
TRBJ2-7 TRBV2 many TRBD1 TGTGCCAGAAACCCAATGACGGGACAGGCTTCCCTCGAGCAGTACTTC CARNPMTGQASLEQYF
TRBJ2-5 TRBV7-3 many TRBD1 TGTGCCAACAGCAAGGACAGGTGGGAGACCCAGTACTTC CANSKDRWETQYF
TRBJ2-3 TRBV6-1 many - TGTGCCAGCAGACTGGGGGCAGGGTATGGAGATACGCAGTATTTT CASRLGAGYGDTQYF
TRBJ1-2 TRBV12-3/TRBV12-4 many - TGTGCCAGCAGTTATGGGGGGGGGATATGG CASSYGGGIW
TRBJ1-2 TRBV27 few - TGCGCCAGCAGCTTGGGAGGGCAGGGCTATGGCTACACCTTC CASSLGGQGYGYTF
TRBJ1-1 TRBV19 many - TGTGCCAGTAGTCGGGCGGGGGACACTGAAGCTTTCTTT CASSRAGDTEAFF
TRBJ1-2 TRBV12-3/TRBV12-4 few - TGTGCCAGCAGTATCACAGGTGCCTATGGCTACACCTTC CASSITGAYGYTF
TRBJ2-7 TRBV12-3/TRBV12-4 many - TGTGCCAGCAGCCCCTTTAGCTACGAGCAGTACTTC CASSPFSYEQYF
TRBJ2-5 TRBV20-1 many - TGCAGTGCTAGATCCCCAGATCGGACCCAGTACTTC CSARSPDRTQYF
TRBJ1-5 TRBV5-6 many - TGTGCCAGCAGCATGGCCATGGTACAGCCCCAGCATTTT CASSMAMVQPQHF